A selection of T cell receptor beta chains follows, all from one sample in a study of blood T cell repertoires in COVID-19. Libraries were prepared by immunoSEQ multiplex PCR; TCRdb keeps only in-frame clonotypes and omits some of them. Here the sample spans over 150,000 clones, more than 75% being singletons. Specimen: peripheral blood. All receptors come from a woman older than 75 with COVID-19, enrolled during active disease. Both conserved end residues are part of each CDR3.

CASRGRGTEAFF | TRBJ1-1 | TRBV28
CASSRGGTEAFF | TRBJ1-1 | TRBV6-6
CASSLVRGTYEQYF | TRBJ2-7 | TRBV27
CASSVAGASIDNEQFF | TRBJ2-1 | TRBV9
CASSEDNQETQYF | TRBJ2-5 | TRBV5-1
CASSYSYLGSYEQYF | TRBJ2-7 | TRBV6-2/TRBV6-3
CASSLDLPVNSPLHF | TRBJ1-6 | TRBV5-1
CASTRGSGNEKLFF | TRBJ1-4 | TRBV28
CASSESPTVGYGYTF | TRBJ1-2 | TRBV6-1
CSARSGVEQYF | TRBJ2-7 | TRBV20-1
CASSRASGRAYNEQFF | TRBJ2-1 | TRBV28
CASSSLAGVQFF | TRBJ2-1 | TRBV7-3
CASSPEQNSPLHF | TRBJ1-6 | TRBV5-1
CASSLGGTTDTQYF | TRBJ2-3 | TRBV3-1/TRBV3-2
CASSLETGLDGYTF | TRBJ1-2 | TRBV5-1
CASSLTGGVQPQHF | TRBJ1-5 | TRBV28
CAISEMLTPGSEQYF | TRBJ2-7 | TRBV10-3
CASSLATGPGNTIYF | TRBJ1-3 | TRBV4-3
CASSSPGIANEQFF | TRBJ2-1 | TRBV5-4
CASSFGTGANTEAFF | TRBJ1-1 | TRBV7-3
CASSPLDRPNSPLHF | TRBJ1-6 | TRBV7-9
CASSYWGLAGSTGELFF | TRBJ2-2 | TRBV6-2/TRBV6-3
CASSSQGDTQYF | TRBJ2-3 | TRBV2
CAAGTGYGYTF | TRBJ1-2 | TRBV24-1
CAISDPASGTGIYEQYF | TRBJ2-7 | TRBV10-3
CASSLASNTEAFF | TRBJ1-1 | TRBV5-1
CASSQGRAGNQPQHF | TRBJ1-5 | TRBV3-1/TRBV3-2
CASSPDSLTYEQYF | TRBJ2-7 | TRBV9
CASSLQGAGNTIYF | TRBJ1-3 | TRBV7-2
CASSFYQGGEQYF | TRBJ2-7 | TRBV28
CASSQDRGEGREQYF | TRBJ2-7 | TRBV4-2
CSVDRGPAAFF | TRBJ1-1 | TRBV29-1
CASSLEPRNNSPLHF | TRBJ1-6 | TRBV7-2
CASRRSKYSNQPQHF | TRBJ1-5 | TRBV19
CASSQNYQEKLFF | TRBJ1-4 | TRBV4-3
CASSFKRSYQETQYF | TRBJ2-5 | TRBV5-4
CASSPGSGGYGYTF | TRBJ1-2 | TRBV6-5
CASSLVGGGGELFF | TRBJ2-2 | TRBV7-8
CASSGGGDEKGRANVLTF | TRBJ2-6 | TRBV6-1
CASSLLRTVSYEQYF | TRBJ2-7 | TRBV7-2
CASSVGGVTDTQYF | TRBJ2-3 | TRBV4-1
CASQKGQNNQPQHF | TRBJ1-5 | TRBV19
CASSQDRTGRGAINEKLFF | TRBJ1-4 | TRBV4-3
CASSLVAGASYNEQFF | TRBJ2-1 | TRBV5-1
CASSQGEDQPQHF | TRBJ1-5 | TRBV18
CASSQRGQGSEKLFF | TRBJ1-4 | TRBV28
CASSSHYRGTSQETQYF | TRBJ2-5 | TRBV5-1
CASSIRPGAYNEQFF | TRBJ2-1 | TRBV19